This T cell receptor beta chain was captured by sequencing in a study of CD8+CD57+ T cells in acquired aplastic anemia. Overall study context: Sorted CD4+ and CD8+ cell DNA averaged 3.2 ug. Average CD4+ read depth in healthy donors was around 11 million reads. Points from the study as a whole: Patients and controls shared nearly 30 CD8+ CDR3 sequences, highly expressed in patients. Patient and control CD8+ Simpson's diversity was not significantly different.

Genomic DNA templated the TCR beta VDJ and CDR3 profiling. TCRdb passed the reads through MiXCR, listing each CDR3 protein once. The profile shows a few hundred thousand distinct CDR3 sequences, around 63% of them singletons. Notes on this clonotype: Its antigen remains unknown.

The V gene's germline CDR1 is SGHAT and CDR2 FQDESV (reference sequence). This CDR3 region has 14 residues. V lost 3 bases and J lost 2; bases outside the gene matches: 2. The clonotype was recovered from a human donor in good health. Sequencing used sorted CD4+, CD8+, or CD8+CD57+ T cells (not recorded which) from PBMCs. J is TRBJ2-7 and V is TRBV11-1; TRBD1 aligns across 9 bases. The CDR3 sequence: CASSLTGGAYEQYF. The CDR3 DNA sequence: TGTGCCAGCAGCTTGACAGGGGGGGCCTACGAGCAGTACTTC. The whole variable domain, remainder taken from reference TRBV11-1 and TRBJ2-7, is EAEVAQSPRYKITEKSQAVAFWCDPISGHATLYWYRQILGQGPELLVQFQDESVVDDSQLPKDRFSAERLKGVDSTLKIQPAELGDSAMYLCASSLTGGAYEQYFGPGTRLTVT.